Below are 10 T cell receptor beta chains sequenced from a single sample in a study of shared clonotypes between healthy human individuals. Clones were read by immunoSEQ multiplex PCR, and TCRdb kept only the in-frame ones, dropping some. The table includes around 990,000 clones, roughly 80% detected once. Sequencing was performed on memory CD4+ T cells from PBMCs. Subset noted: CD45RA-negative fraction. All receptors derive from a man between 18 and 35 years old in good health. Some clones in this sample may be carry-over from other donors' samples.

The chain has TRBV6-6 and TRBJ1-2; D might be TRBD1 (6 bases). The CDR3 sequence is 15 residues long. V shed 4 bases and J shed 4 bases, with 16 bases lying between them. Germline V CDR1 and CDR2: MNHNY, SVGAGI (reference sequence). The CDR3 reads CASSFIAGTSYGYTF. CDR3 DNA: TGTGCCAGCAGTTTCATCGCCGGGACAAGCTATGGCTACACCTTC.

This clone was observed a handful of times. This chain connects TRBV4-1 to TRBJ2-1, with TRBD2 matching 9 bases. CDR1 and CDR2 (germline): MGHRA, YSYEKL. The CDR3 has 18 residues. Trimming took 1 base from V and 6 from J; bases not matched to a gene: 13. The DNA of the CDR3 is TGCGCCAGCAGCCAAGTGGGAGGATTAGCGGGAGTACCCAATGAGCAGTTCTTC. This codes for CASSQVGGLAGVPNEQFF.

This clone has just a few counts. This CDR3 reads CASSFTTGNTEAFF. DNA of the CDR3: TGTGCCAGCAGCTTCACTACAGGTAACACTGAAGCTTTCTTT. The chain joins TRBV27 to TRBJ1-1; TRBD1 is a possible D gene (5 bases). Germline V CDR1 and CDR2: MNHEY, SMNVEV (reference sequence). This CDR3 has 14 residues. V lost 6 bases to trimming and J lost 2 bases, with 13 bases between them.

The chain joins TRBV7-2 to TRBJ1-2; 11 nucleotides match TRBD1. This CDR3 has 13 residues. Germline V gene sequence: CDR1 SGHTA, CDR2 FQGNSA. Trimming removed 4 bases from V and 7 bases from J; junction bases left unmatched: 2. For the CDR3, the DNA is TGTGCCAGCAGCTCGGGACAGGGGGGTGGCTACACCTTC. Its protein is CASSSGQGGGYTF.

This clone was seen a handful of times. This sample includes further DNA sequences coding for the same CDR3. CDR3: CASSSGQVSNQPQHF. In DNA form, the CDR3 reads TGTGCCAGCAGTTCCGGGCAGGTGAGCAATCAGCCCCAGCATTTT. The V call is TRBV28, the J call TRBJ1-5; D is uncertain. V lost 4 bases and J lost 1, with 11 bases in between. The CDR3 spans 15 residues. Germline loops: CDR1 MDHEN, CDR2 SYDVKM.

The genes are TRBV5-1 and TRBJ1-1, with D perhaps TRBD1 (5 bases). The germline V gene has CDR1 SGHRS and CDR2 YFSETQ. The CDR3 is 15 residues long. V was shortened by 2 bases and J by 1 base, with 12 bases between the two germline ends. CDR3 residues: CASSFRWQGNTEAFF. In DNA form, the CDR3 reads TGCGCCAGCAGCTTTCGTTGGCAGGGGAACACTGAAGCTTTCTTT.

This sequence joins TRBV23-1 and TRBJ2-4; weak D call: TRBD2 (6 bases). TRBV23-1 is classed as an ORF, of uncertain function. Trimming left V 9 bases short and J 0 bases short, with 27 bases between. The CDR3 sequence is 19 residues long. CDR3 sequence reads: CARNYRDVGLSLAKNIQYF. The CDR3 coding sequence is TGCGCCAGAAACTACCGGGACGTCGGACTAAGCCTAGCCAAAAACATTCAGTACTTC.

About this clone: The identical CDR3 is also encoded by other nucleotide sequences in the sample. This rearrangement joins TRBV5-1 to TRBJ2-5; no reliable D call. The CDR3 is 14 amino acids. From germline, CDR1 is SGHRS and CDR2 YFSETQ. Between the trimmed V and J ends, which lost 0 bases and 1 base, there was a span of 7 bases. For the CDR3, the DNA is TGCGCCAGCAGCTTGGGTCAGCGCCAAGAGACCCAGTACTTC. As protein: CASSLGQRQETQYF.

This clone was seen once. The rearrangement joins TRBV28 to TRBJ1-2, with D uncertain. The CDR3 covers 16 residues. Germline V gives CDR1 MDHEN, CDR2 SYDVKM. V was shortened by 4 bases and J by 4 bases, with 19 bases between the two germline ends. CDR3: CASSSGAEYHFYGYTF. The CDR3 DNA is TGTGCCAGCAGTTCGGGAGCGGAGTACCATTTCTATGGCTACACCTTC.

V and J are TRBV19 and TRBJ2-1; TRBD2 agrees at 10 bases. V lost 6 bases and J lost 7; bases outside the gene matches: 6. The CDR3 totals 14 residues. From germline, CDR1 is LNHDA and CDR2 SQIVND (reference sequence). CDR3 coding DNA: TGTGCCAGTAGGTCAGCGGGAGGGGTAAATGAGCAGTTCTTC. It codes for CASRSAGGVNEQFF.